Given below is one TCR beta chain in context. Source study methods: Estimates of nucleated cell counts were drawn from the amplification of reference gene primers. Produced via immunoSEQ multiplex PCR; TCRdb's table is partial and in-frame only. That table furnishes V, J and clone size, whereas the DNA furnished D and trimming. Of approximately 130,000 clones listed, around 81% are singletons. CDR3 length: 13 amino acids. V lost 1 base, J lost 14 bases, and 13 bases lay in between. The germline V gene has CDR1 SGHNT and CDR2 YYREEE (reference sequence). These data belong to a study of blood T cell repertoires in COVID-19. Study as a whole: Acute and convalescent COVID-19 specimens originated in the United States, Italy and Spain. From T cells, B-cell-depleted T cells, or PBMCs came the material, which was cDNA or gDNA.

J is TRBJ1-6 and V is TRBV5-4; no firm D call. Material for sequencing was peripheral blood. The receptor's source is a human donor in a cohort sampled during active COVID-19. CDR3 sequence reads: CASSLSEESSLHF. CDR3 coding DNA: TGTGCCAGCAGCTTGAGTGAGGAAAGCTCCCTCCACTTT.